Only one count was recorded for the clone carrying this TCR beta chain. Germline values: CDR1 MNHEY, CDR2 SMNVEV (reference sequence). The CDR3 length is 14 residues. Trimming stripped 6 bases from V and 3 bases from J, with 12 bases between. The sample originates from a study of blood T cell repertoires in COVID-19. Study background: Samples came from the United States, Italy and Spain, spanning acute and convalescent COVID-19. From T cells, B-cell-depleted T cells, or PBMCs came the material, which was cDNA or gDNA.

Authors' analysis steps: Amplifying reference gene primers gave estimates of nucleated cell counts. Measured with immunoSEQ multiplex PCR; TCRdb has only the in-frame clones, and not every one. V and J calls and clone size are as listed in that table; D and trimming were resolved from the DNA. Among tens of thousands of clones, 75% to 90% were seen once, and the ten largest hold 11%. The rearrangement joins TRBV27 to TRBJ1-3, with TRBD1 as a possible D gene (6 bases). This sequence originates from a man aged 80 or over with acute or convalescent COVID-19. Sequencing was performed on peripheral blood. The CDR3 DNA follows: TGTGCCAGCAGCTCCAGGGACATTGGAAACACCATATATTTT. This codes for CASSSRDIGNTIYF.